These 32 T cell receptor beta chains were sequenced from one sample in a study of shared clonotypes between healthy human individuals. Method: immunoSEQ multiplex PCR; TCRdb's copy keeps in-frame clones and lacks some. The data contain under 750,000 clones, roughly two thirds of them singletons. Sequenced sample: memory CD4+ T cells sorted from blood. Indicated subset: CD45RA-negative fraction. These receptors were collected from a woman in her twenties or thirties in good health.

This clone was recorded a few times. The V call is TRBV19, the J call TRBJ1-2, with 9 bases aligning to TRBD1. There are 15 residues in the CDR3. CDR1 is LNHDA and CDR2 is SQIVND in the germline V gene (reference sequence). Trimming took 6 bases from V and 7 from J; bases not matched to a gene: 12. The chain's CDR3 is CASRTAGTGHGGYTF. The CDR3 nucleotides are TGTGCCAGTAGGACCGCCGGGACAGGGCATGGTGGCTACACCTTC.

This clone was observed a few times. The same CDR3 arises from other DNA sequences in this sample as well. This chain uses TRBV5-1 with TRBJ2-7, with D possibly called TRBD1 or TRBD2 (5 bases each). Trimming left V 0 bases short and J 0 bases short, with 10 bases between. CDR1 and CDR2 (germline): SGHRS, YFSETQ. This CDR3 has 15 residues. Here the CDR3 DNA reads TGCGCCAGCAGCTTGGGGGACCGGGACTCCTACGAGCAGTACTTC. This gives the protein CASSLGDRDSYEQYF.

CDR3 residues: CASGLGTVLDDTIYF. DNA for the CDR3: TGTGCTAGTGGTTTGGGGACAGTCTTGGACGACACCATATATTTT. The rearrangement joins TRBV12-5 to TRBJ1-3, with D tentatively TRBD1 (6 bases). This CDR3 comprises 15 residues. With 1 base removed from V and 8 bases from J, the gap between germline ends came to 15 bases. Germline V CDR1 and CDR2: LGHNT, FRNRAP.

Comments on this clone: The sample contains more than one DNA sequence encoding this CDR3. The J gene is TRBJ2-5, the V gene TRBV7-2; 10 bases line up with TRBD1. Trimming cost V 3 bases and J 2 bases; bases outside gene matches: 0. This CDR3 region has 14 residues. The germline V gene encodes CDR1 SGHTA and CDR2 FQGNSA. This CDR3 reads CASSLDRGQETQYF. In DNA, the CDR3 is TGTGCCAGCAGCTTGGACAGGGGGCAAGAGACCCAGTACTTC. The whole variable domain, remainder taken from reference TRBV7-2 and TRBJ2-5, is GAGVSQSPSNKVTEKGKDVELRCDPISGHTALYWYRQSLGQGLEFLIYFQGNSAPDKSGLPSDRFSAERTGGSVSTLTIQRTQQEDSAVYLCASSLDRGQETQYFGPGTRLLVL.

Written as DNA, the CDR3 is TGCGCCAGCAGCATATACCGCCAGAGGGGGCTTGGCGAGACCCAGTACTTC. This translates into CASSIYRQRGLGETQYF. The V and J genes are TRBV5-1 and TRBJ2-5; the match to TRBD1 covers 7 bases. There are 17 residues in the CDR3. V dropped 4 bases and J dropped 5; count of bases not matched to a gene: 17. Germline lookup yields CDR1 SGHRS and CDR2 YFSETQ.

This chain joins TRBV7-3 and TRBJ2-1; 7 bases are shared with TRBD2. Germline values: CDR1 SGHTA, CDR2 FQGTGA. Trimming took 5 bases from V and 3 from J; bases not matched to a gene: 10. This CDR3 has 16 residues. CDR3 loop: CASSVASGAFYNEQFF. The CDR3 DNA follows: TGTGCCAGCAGCGTAGCTAGCGGAGCGTTCTACAATGAGCAGTTCTTC.

J is TRBJ1-2 and V is TRBV2; D perhaps matches TRBD1 (5 bases). The germline V gene encodes CDR1 SNHLY and CDR2 FYNNEI. This CDR3 is built from 14 residues. V was cut by 6 bases and J by 0 bases, with 11 bases left in between. Here the CDR3 reads CASRGTFTNYGYTF. The CDR3 DNA reads as TGTGCCAGCAGAGGGACGTTTACTAACTATGGCTACACCTTC. Drawing the rest from reference TRBV2 and TRBJ1-2, the complete variable domain is EPEVTQTPSHQVTQMGQEVILRCVPISNHLYFYWYRQILGQKVEFLVSFYNNEISEKSEIFDDQFSVERPDGSNFTLKIRSTKLEDSAMYFCASRGTFTNYGYTFGSGTRLTVV.

The sample holds a few counts of this clone. The chain combines TRBV28 with TRBJ2-6; no firm D call. The CDR3 spans 18 residues. Looked up from germline, CDR1 is MDHEN and CDR2 is SYDVKM. The V and J ends lost 10 bases and 0 bases respectively, with 22 bases between them. The CDR3 protein is CATIPLSQHRSGANVLTF. Here the CDR3 DNA reads TGTGCCACCATACCACTGTCCCAACACCGCTCTGGGGCCAACGTCCTGACTTTC.

The V gene is TRBV5-1, the J gene TRBJ2-5, with D tentatively TRBD2 (6 bases). Germline-derived CDR1 and CDR2 are SGHRS and YFSETQ. V lost 2 bases to trimming and J lost 6 bases, with 17 bases between them. The CDR3 extends over 15 amino acids. The DNA of the CDR3 is TGCGCCAGCAGCTTTGGAGGGGAGGCCCGAAAGACCCAGTACTTC. Translation: CASSFGGEARKTQYF.

A single count supports this clone. The genes are TRBV7-6 and TRBJ2-3; the D gene is possibly TRBD2 (6 bases). Germline CDR1 and CDR2: SGHVS and FNYEAQ. The CDR3 sequence is 16 residues long. The V gene lost 0 bases and the J gene lost 1 base, with 11 bases spanning the gap. CDR3 in amino acids: CASSLAQSSGTDTQYF. The DNA of the CDR3 is TGTGCCAGCAGCTTAGCGCAATCTAGCGGCACAGATACGCAGTATTTT.

The chain carries TRBV21-1 and TRBJ2-1; the table's D call, TRBD2, has no DNA check behind it. TRBV21-1 is a known pseudogene. The CDR3 covers 16 residues. CDR3 protein: CASSKLQLPNYNEQFF. The CDR3 DNA sequence: TGTGCCAGCAGCAAACTTCAACTACCCAACTACAATGAGCAGTTCTTC.

The chain employs TRBV7-8 and TRBJ2-7; D assignment may be TRBD1 or TRBD2 (5 bases each). CDR1 is SGHVS, CDR2 FQNEAQ, per germline. This CDR3 has 14 residues. The V and J ends lost 3 bases and 3 bases respectively, with 12 bases between them. CDR3 loop: CASSFQGPNYEQYF. The CDR3 DNA is TGTGCCAGCAGCTTTCAGGGACCTAACTACGAGCAGTACTTC.

V is TRBV2 and J is TRBJ2-2; 9 positions agree with TRBD1. CDR1 and CDR2 (germline): SNHLY, FYNNEI. Trimming removed 6 bases from V and 1 base from J; junction bases left unmatched: 3. The CDR3 runs 15 residues. The CDR3 protein is CASRMGQGNTGELFF. The CDR3 region has the DNA TGTGCCAGCAGGATGGGACAGGGGAACACCGGGGAGCTGTTTTTT.

The chain couples TRBV19 to TRBJ2-3; 9 nucleotides match TRBD1. Unmatched junction bases numbered 5, after V lost 5 bases and J lost 2 bases. The CDR3 is 15 residues long. The germline CDR1 and CDR2 sequences are LNHDA and SQIVND (reference sequence). CDR3 loop: CASSPRDRDTDTQYF. CDR3 DNA sequence: TGTGCCAGTAGTCCCCGGGACAGGGACACAGATACGCAGTATTTT.

The gene calls are TRBV18 and TRBJ2-3; D unresolved. The CDR3 has 15 amino acids. Trimming took off 1 base at V and 0 bases at J, with 8 bases between the two ends. CDR1 KGHSH and CDR2 LQKENI come from the germline V gene. CDR3 coding DNA: TGTGCCAGCTCACCACAACCCGGTAGCACAGATACGCAGTATTTT. It translates to CASSPQPGSTDTQYF.

This sequence joins TRBV7-2 and TRBJ2-1; 11 nucleotides match TRBD2. CDR1 is SGHTA and CDR2 is FQGNSA in the germline V gene. Trimming removed 8 bases from V and 4 bases from J; junction bases left unmatched: 13. The CDR3 has 17 amino acids. CDR3 region: CASHFRPGLAGYNEQFF. The CDR3 region has the DNA TGTGCCAGCCATTTCCGACCCGGACTAGCGGGTTACAATGAGCAGTTCTTC. The complete variable domain, with remaining parts taken from reference TRBV7-2 and TRBJ2-1, reads GAGVSQSPSNKVTEKGKDVELRCDPISGHTALYWYRQSLGQGLEFLIYFQGNSAPDKSGLPSDRFSAERTGGSVSTLTIQRTQQEDSAVYLCASHFRPGLAGYNEQFFGPGTRLTVL.

The chain employs TRBV2 and TRBJ1-1; D is ambiguous. Trimming left V 4 bases short and J 6 bases short, with 15 bases between. The CDR3 has 14 amino acids. In germline, CDR1 is SNHLY, CDR2 FYNNEI. CDR3 nucleotide sequence: TGTGCCAGCAGTGTACTCCGGGCCGGGTCTGAAGCTTTCTTT. It codes for CASSVLRAGSEAFF.

The gene calls are TRBV5-6 and TRBJ2-5; TRBD2 matches 10 bases. J lost 2 bases, V lost 1 base, and 5 bases had no gene match. The V gene's germline CDR1 is SGHDT and CDR2 YYEEEE. This CDR3 has 16 amino acids. Here the CDR3 DNA reads TGTGCCAGCAGCTTGAGGGGACTAGCGACTCAAGAGACCCAGTACTTC. Amino acid sequence: CASSLRGLATQETQYF.

The DNA for the CDR3 is TGTGCCAGCAGTTTCGGGGGAGAGACCCAGTACTTC. Translated, it gives CASSFGGETQYF. J is TRBJ2-5 and V is TRBV28, with D possibly TRBD2 on 6 matching bases. Deletions cut 3 bases from V and 4 bases from J, with 6 bases between. Looked up from germline, CDR1 is MDHEN and CDR2 is SYDVKM. This CDR3 is built from 12 residues.

As for this clone: This sample also contains other DNA sequences that code for the same CDR3. The chain couples TRBV27 to TRBJ2-5; D ambiguous. CDR3 length: 12 residues. Germline lookup yields CDR1 MNHEY and CDR2 SMNVEV (reference sequence). Trimming shortened V by 2 bases and J by 5 bases, and 6 bases separated the two germline ends. This chain's CDR3 is CASSLLGETQYF. As DNA, the CDR3 is TGTGCCAGCAGTTTACTCGGGGAGACCCAGTACTTC.

The V gene is TRBV25-1, the J gene TRBJ2-6; the D gene could be TRBD1 or TRBD2 (5 bases each). Germline V gives CDR1 MGHDK, CDR2 SYGVNS. Trimming pared 7 bases from V and 0 bases from J, leaving 16 bases between. The CDR3 totals 17 residues. In DNA form, the CDR3 reads TGTGCCAGCACCCGAGGGGTCACAAACTCTGGGGCCAACGTCCTGACTTTC. This sequence encodes CASTRGVTNSGANVLTF.

The chain couples TRBV14 to TRBJ2-5, with D maybe TRBD2 (5 bases). The CDR3 consists of 13 residues. V was clipped by 0 bases and J by 11 bases, with 13 bases between them. Germline CDR1 SGHDN, CDR2 FVKESK. The CDR3 is CASSQETMGEQYF. The CDR3 DNA reads TGTGCCAGCAGCCAAGAGACGATGGGAGAGCAGTACTTC.

To note about this clone: Germline and junction disagree at one end, which may indicate a read error. CDR3 in amino acids: CASSELRSPGTGVF. CDR3 nucleotides: TGTGCCAGCAGTGAATTGAGGTCCCCCGGGACAGGGGTCTTC. V gene TRBV2 combines with J gene TRBJ2-7; 10 nucleotides match TRBD1. From germline, CDR1 is SNHLY and CDR2 FYNNEI. CDR3 length: 14 residues.

The rearrangement uses TRBV2 and TRBJ1-2; 7 bases agree with TRBD1. Unmatched junction bases numbered 13, after V lost 6 bases and J lost 6 bases. CDR3 length: 15 amino acids. The V gene's germline CDR1 is SNHLY and CDR2 FYNNEI. DNA for the CDR3: TGTGCCAGCAGCGATGACAGGGAGGAAATCCATGGCTACACCTTC. Translated: CASSDDREEIHGYTF.

The chain carries TRBV6-1 and TRBJ2-2; perhaps D is TRBD1 or TRBD2 (5 bases each). The length of the CDR3 is 16 residues. Trimming stripped 3 bases from V and 4 bases from J, with 15 bases between. Per the germline V gene, CDR1 is MNHNS and CDR2 is SASEGT. The chain's CDR3 is CASSDNRDQLTGELFF. DNA for the CDR3: TGTGCCAGCAGTGATAACCGGGACCAACTCACCGGGGAGCTGTTTTTT.

This chain joins TRBV7-2 and TRBJ2-7; 13 bases agree with TRBD2. Losses at the gene ends were 5 bases for V and 3 bases for J; bases not matched to a gene: 7. The germline V gene has CDR1 SGHTA and CDR2 FQGNSA. The length of the CDR3 is 16 residues. The CDR3 region has the DNA TGTGCCAGCAGCCACCGGACTAGCGGGAGAGGCTACGAGCAGTACTTC. This translates into CASSHRTSGRGYEQYF.

To note about this clone: This may be a read error: a much more frequent sequence differs by one nucleotide. The chain uses TRBV28 and TRBJ1-5; 7 positions agree with TRBD1. Germline lookup yields CDR1 MDHEN and CDR2 SYDVKM. Losses at the gene ends were 6 bases for V and 1 base for J; bases not matched to a gene: 0. The CDR3 covers 13 residues. The CDR3, as DNA: TGTGCCAGCAGACAGGGGAGCAATCAGCCCCAGCATTTT. It encodes CASRQGSNQPQHF.

The CDR3 DNA follows: TGTGCCAGCAGCACCGGGACAGGGGGAAACACCATATATTTT. Its translation is CASSTGTGGNTIYF. The chain has TRBV7-9 and TRBJ1-3; 9 bases are a match to TRBD1. From germline, CDR1 is SEHNR and CDR2 FQNEAQ (reference sequence). Trimming at V came to 5 bases and at J to 4 bases, leaving 3 bases not matched to a gene. The CDR3 runs to 14 residues.

This clone was observed many times. The chain joins TRBV6-1 to TRBJ2-5; no reliable D call. The V gene's germline CDR1 is MNHNS and CDR2 SASEGT. The CDR3 has 17 residues. Deletions cut 1 base from V and 1 base from J, with 16 bases between. DNA for the CDR3: TGTGCCAGCAGTGAAGGGTGGGCGAGGCACCTCCAAGAGACCCAGTACTTC. Translated, it gives CASSEGWARHLQETQYF.

The chain employs TRBV28 and TRBJ1-5; TRBD1 might be the D (6 bases). V lost 6 bases and J 4 bases, leaving 13 bases between the germline ends. This CDR3 region has 14 residues. CDR1 is MDHEN, CDR2 SYDVKM, per germline. The CDR3 DNA sequence: TGTGCCAGCAGCTTGGACAGAGGTAATCAGCCCCAGCATTTT. This encodes CASSLDRGNQPQHF.

Note on this clone: Other DNA sequences within the sample encode an identical CDR3. The V call is TRBV18, the J call TRBJ2-1, with D perhaps TRBD1 (5 bases). V lost 0 bases, J lost 0 bases, and 9 bases lay in between. This CDR3 is 16 amino acids long. Germline V gene lookup returns CDR1 KGHSH and CDR2 LQKENI. CDR3 sequence (DNA): TGTGCCAGCTCACCACCTCGACAGTCCTCCTACAATGAGCAGTTCTTC. It yields the protein CASSPPRQSSYNEQFF.

The gene calls are TRBV7-2 and TRBJ2-2; the D is unclear. Trimming removed 2 bases at V and 1 base at J, with 8 bases between. The CDR3 has 15 residues. Per germline, CDR1 SGHTA and CDR2 FQGNSA. This chain's CDR3 is CASSLRVRNTGELFF. The CDR3 DNA follows: TGTGCCAGCAGCTTACGAGTCAGGAACACCGGGGAGCTGTTTTTT.